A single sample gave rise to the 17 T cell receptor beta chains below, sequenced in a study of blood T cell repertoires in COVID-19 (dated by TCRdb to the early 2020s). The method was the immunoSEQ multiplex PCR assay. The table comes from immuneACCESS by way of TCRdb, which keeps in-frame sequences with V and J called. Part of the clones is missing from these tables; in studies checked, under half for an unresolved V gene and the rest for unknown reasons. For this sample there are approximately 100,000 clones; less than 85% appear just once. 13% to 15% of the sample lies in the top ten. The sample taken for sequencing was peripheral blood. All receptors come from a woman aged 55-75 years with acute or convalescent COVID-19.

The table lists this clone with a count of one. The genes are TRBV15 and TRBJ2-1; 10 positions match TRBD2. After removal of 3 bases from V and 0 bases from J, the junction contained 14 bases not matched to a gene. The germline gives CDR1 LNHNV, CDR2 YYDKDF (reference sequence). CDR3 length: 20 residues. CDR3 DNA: TGTGCCACCAGCAGTGTCCGAGGACTAGCGGACTTCCCCTCCTACAATGAGCAGTTCTTC. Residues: CATSSVRGLADFPSYNEQFF.

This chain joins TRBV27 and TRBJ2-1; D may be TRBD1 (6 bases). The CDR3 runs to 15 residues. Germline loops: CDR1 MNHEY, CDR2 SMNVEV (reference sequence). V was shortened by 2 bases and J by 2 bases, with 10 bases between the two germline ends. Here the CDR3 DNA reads TGTGCCAGCAGTTTACGTCAGGGGCCCTACAATGAGCAGTTCTTC. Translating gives CASSLRQGPYNEQFF.

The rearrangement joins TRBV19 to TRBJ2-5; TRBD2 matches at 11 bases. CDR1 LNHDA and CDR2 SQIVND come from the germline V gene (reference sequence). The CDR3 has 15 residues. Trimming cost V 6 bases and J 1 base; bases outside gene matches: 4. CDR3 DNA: TGTGCCAGTAGCCGTAGCGGGAGGGCCCAAGAGACCCAGTACTTC. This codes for CASSRSGRAQETQYF.

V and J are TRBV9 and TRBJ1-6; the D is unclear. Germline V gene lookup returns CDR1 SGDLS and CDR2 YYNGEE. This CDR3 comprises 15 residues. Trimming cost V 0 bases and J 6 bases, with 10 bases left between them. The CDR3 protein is CASSVGGVGNSPLHF. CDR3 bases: TGTGCCAGCAGCGTAGGCGGGGTTGGTAATTCACCCCTCCACTTT.

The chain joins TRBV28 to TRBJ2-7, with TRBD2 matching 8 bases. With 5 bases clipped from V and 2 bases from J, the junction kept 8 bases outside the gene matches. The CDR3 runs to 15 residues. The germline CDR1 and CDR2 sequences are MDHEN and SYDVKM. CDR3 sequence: CASSATGTRAYEQYF. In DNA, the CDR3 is TGTGCCAGCAGTGCCACCGGGACTAGAGCCTACGAGCAGTACTTC.

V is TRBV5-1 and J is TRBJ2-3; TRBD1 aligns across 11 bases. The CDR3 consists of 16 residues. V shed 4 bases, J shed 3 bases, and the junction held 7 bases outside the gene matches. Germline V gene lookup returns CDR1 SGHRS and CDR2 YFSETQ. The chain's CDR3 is CASSQSGTGGTDTQYF. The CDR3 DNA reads TGCGCCAGCAGCCAATCCGGGACAGGGGGGACAGATACGCAGTATTTT.

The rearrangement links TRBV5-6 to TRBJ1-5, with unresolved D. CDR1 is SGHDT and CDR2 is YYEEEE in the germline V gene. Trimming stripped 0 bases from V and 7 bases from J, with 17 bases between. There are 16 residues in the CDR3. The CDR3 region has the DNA TGTGCCAGCAGCTTGGGCGCCCATAACGTCCCCCAGCCCCAGCATTTT. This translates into CASSLGAHNVPQPQHF.

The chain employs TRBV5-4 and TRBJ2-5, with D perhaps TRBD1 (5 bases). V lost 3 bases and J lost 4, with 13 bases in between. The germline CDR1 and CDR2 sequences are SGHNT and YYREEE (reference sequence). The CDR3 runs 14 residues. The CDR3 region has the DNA TGTGCCAGCAGCTCTACTTTCAGGGCAGAGACCCAGTACTTC. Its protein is CASSSTFRAETQYF.

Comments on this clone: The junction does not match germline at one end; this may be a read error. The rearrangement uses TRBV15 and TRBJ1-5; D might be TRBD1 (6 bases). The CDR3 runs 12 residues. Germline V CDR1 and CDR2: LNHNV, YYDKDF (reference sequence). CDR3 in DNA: TGTGCCACTAGCACAGGGTACGTGCCCCAGCATTTT. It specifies CATSTGYVPQHF.

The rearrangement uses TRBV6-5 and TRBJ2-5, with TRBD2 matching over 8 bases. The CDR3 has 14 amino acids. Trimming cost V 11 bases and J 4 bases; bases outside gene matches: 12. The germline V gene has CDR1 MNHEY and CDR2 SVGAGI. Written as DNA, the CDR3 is TGTGCCTCACATTGGCGGGAGGCGGGAGAGACCCAGTACTTC. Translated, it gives CASHWREAGETQYF.

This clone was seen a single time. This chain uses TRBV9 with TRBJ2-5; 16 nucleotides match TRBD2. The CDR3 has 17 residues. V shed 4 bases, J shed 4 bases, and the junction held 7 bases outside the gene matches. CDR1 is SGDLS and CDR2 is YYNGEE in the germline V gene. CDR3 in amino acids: CASSPSGTSGRAETQYF. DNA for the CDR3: TGTGCCAGCAGCCCGTCCGGGACTAGCGGGAGGGCAGAGACCCAGTACTTC. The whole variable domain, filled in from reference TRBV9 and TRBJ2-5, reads DSGVTQTPKHLITATGQRVTLRCSPRSGDLSVYWYQQSLDQGLQFLIQYYNGEERAKGNILERFSAQQFPDLHSELNLSSLELGDSALYFCASSPSGTSGRAETQYFGPGTRLLVL.

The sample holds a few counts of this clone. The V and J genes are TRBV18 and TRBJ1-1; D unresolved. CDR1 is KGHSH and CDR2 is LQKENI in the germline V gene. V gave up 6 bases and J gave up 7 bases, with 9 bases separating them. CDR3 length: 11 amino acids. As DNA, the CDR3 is TGTGCCAGCTCCCTAGAAGGTGAAGCTTTCTTT. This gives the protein CASSLEGEAFF.

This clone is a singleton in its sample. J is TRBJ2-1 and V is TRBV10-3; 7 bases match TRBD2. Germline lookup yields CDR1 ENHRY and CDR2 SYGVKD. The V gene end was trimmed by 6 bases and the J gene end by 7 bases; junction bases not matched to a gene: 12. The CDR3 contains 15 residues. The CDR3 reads CAISAVGGPGNEQFF. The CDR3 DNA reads TGTGCCATCAGCGCTGTGGGAGGGCCGGGTAATGAGCAGTTCTTC.

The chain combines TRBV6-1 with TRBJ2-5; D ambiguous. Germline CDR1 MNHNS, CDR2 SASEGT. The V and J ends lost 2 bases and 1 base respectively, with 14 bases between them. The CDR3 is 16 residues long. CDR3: CASSESGSPGQETQYF. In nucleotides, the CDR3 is TGTGCCAGCAGTGAATCCGGGTCCCCGGGCCAAGAGACCCAGTACTTC.

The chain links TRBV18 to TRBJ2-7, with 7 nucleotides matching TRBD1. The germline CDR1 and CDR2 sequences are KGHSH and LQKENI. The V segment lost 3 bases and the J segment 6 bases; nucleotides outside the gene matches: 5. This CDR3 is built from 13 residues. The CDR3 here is CASSPGQTSEQYF. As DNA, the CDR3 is TGTGCCAGCTCACCGGGACAGACGTCCGAGCAGTACTTC.

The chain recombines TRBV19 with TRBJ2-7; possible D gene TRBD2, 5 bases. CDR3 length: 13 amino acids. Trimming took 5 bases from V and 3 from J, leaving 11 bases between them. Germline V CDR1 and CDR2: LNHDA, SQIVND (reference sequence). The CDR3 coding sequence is TGTGCCAGTAGTTCGAGACGGGGCTACGAGCAGTACTTC. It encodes CASSSRRGYEQYF. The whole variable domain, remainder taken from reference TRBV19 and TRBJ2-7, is DGGITQSPKYLFRKEGQNVTLSCEQNLNHDAMYWYRQDPGQGLRLIYYSQIVNDFQKGDIAEGYSVSREKKESFPLTVTSAQKNPTAFYLCASSSRRGYEQYFGPGTRLTVT.

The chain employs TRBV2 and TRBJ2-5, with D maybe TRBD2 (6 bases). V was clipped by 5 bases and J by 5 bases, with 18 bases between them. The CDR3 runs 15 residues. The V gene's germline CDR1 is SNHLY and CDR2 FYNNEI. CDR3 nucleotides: TGTGCCAGCAGTTTGCAGGGCGGGGATTCGGAGACCCAGTACTTC. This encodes CASSLQGGDSETQYF. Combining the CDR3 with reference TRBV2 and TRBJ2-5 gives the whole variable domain EPEVTQTPSHQVTQMGQEVILRCVPISNHLYFYWYRQILGQKVEFLVSFYNNEISEKSEIFDDQFSVERPDGSNFTLKIRSTKLEDSAMYFCASSLQGGDSETQYFGPGTRLLVL.